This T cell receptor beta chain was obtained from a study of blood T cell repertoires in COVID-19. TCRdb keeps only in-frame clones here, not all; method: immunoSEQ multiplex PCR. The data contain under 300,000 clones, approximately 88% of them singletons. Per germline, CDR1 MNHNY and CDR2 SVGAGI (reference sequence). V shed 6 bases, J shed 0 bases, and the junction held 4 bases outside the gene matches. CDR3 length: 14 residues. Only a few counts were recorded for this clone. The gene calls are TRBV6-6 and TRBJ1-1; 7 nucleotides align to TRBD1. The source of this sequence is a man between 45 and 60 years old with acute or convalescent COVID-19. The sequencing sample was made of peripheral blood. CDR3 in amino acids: CASRRQGMNTEAFF. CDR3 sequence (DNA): TGTGCCAGCAGGCGACAGGGAATGAACACTGAAGCTTTCTTT.